The next 13 T cell receptor beta chains were all read from a single sample in a study of graft-versus-host responses after intestinal transplantation. These receptors' targets are unknown. Clones were read by immunoSEQ multiplex PCR, and TCRdb kept only the in-frame ones, dropping some. This table has some 90,000 clones, 85% to 95% appearing once. The sample in question was unstimulated CD8+ T cells sorted from spleen or lymph node cells, obtained before intestinal transplant. All receptors derive from a human donor who received an intestinal transplant.

CDR3 region: CASSVGRNSSPYEQYF. The CDR3 DNA follows: TGTGCCAGCAGCGTAGGGAGGAACAGCAGTCCCTACGAGCAGTACTTC. The V call is TRBV9, the J call TRBJ2-7; D is perhaps TRBD2 (5 bases). The V end lost 0 bases, the J end lost 2 bases, and 15 bases lay between the germline ends. The length of the CDR3 is 16 residues. Germline CDR1 reads SGDLS; CDR2 reads YYNGEE. The complete variable domain, with remaining parts taken from reference TRBV9 and TRBJ2-7, reads DSGVTQTPKHLITATGQRVTLRCSPRSGDLSVYWYQQSLDQGLQFLIQYYNGEERAKGNILERFSAQQFPDLHSELNLSSLELGDSALYFCASSVGRNSSPYEQYFGPGTRLTVT.

The rearrangement joins TRBV11-2 to TRBJ2-2; TRBD1 is a possible D gene (6 bases). Germline-derived CDR1 and CDR2 are SGHAT and FQNNGV. V was trimmed by 3 bases and J by 7 bases, leaving 15 bases between them. The CDR3 has 15 residues. CDR3 nucleotides: TGTGCCAGCAGCTTTCAGGGGCCGGATGTCGGGGAGCTGTTTTTT. It codes for CASSFQGPDVGELFF. Using reference TRBV11-2 and TRBJ2-2 for the parts outside the CDR3, the full variable domain is EAGVAQSPRYKIIEKRQSVAFWCNPISGHATLYWYQQILGQGPKLLIQFQNNGVVDDSQLPKDRFSAERLKGVDSTLKIQPAKLEDSAVYLCASSFQGPDVGELFFGEGSRLTVL.

The V call is TRBV6-5, the J call TRBJ2-1; possible D gene TRBD1, 6 bases. V gave up 1 base and J gave up 8 bases, with 12 bases separating them. Germline V gene lookup returns CDR1 MNHEY and CDR2 SVGAGI. The CDR3 is 14 amino acids. Here the CDR3 reads CASSYLAGADEQFF. The DNA for the CDR3 is TGTGCCAGCAGTTACTTGGCAGGGGCCGATGAGCAGTTCTTC.

V usage is TRBV4-1 and J usage is TRBJ1-3; no definite D call. This CDR3 has 17 amino acids. CDR1 is MGHRA and CDR2 is YSYEKL in the germline V gene. V was clipped by 2 bases and J by 0 bases, with 14 bases between them. Here the CDR3 reads CASSQIWRVNSGNTIYF. The CDR3 DNA is TGCGCCAGCAGCCAAATCTGGAGGGTAAACTCTGGAAACACCATATATTTT.

The chain uses TRBV29-1 and TRBJ1-2, with 7 positions matching TRBD1. V lost 7 bases to trimming and J lost 6 bases; unmatched junction nucleotides: 8. Germline V gives CDR1 SQVTM, CDR2 ANQGSEA. The CDR3 is made up of 12 amino acids. The CDR3: CSAETGNDGYTF. CDR3 coding DNA: TGCAGCGCCGAGACAGGGAACGATGGCTACACCTTC.

This clone was detected only once. The rearrangement joins TRBV27 to TRBJ2-7, with D possibly being TRBD2 (7 bases). The V gene's germline CDR1 is MNHEY and CDR2 SMNVEV (reference sequence). The CDR3 runs 14 residues. V lost 4 bases and J 0 bases, leaving 10 bases between the germline ends. CDR3 residues: CASSSGGRSYEQYF. CDR3 nucleotides: TGTGCCAGCAGTTCCGGGGGGCGCTCCTACGAGCAGTACTTC.

This chain joins TRBV5-4 and TRBJ2-7, with D tentatively TRBD2 (5 bases). V lost 0 bases, J lost 4 bases, and 14 bases lay in between. This CDR3 is built from 15 residues. CDR1 SGHNT and CDR2 YYREEE come from the germline V gene (reference sequence). The CDR3 coding sequence is TGTGCCAGCAGCTTGGTTGCGGGTACTTATTACGAGCAGTACTTC. Translation gives CASSLVAGTYYEQYF.

The chain joins TRBV27 to TRBJ2-5; possibly TRBD2 for D (7 bases). CDR3 length: 15 residues. CDR1 MNHEY and CDR2 SMNVEV come from the germline V gene (reference sequence). V lost 4 bases to trimming and J lost 4 bases, with 16 bases between them. DNA of the CDR3: TGTGCCAGCAGTTCACACAGGGAGGGGGGAGAGACCCAGTACTTC. Translated, it gives CASSSHREGGETQYF.

V is TRBV7-6 and J is TRBJ2-1; 8 nucleotides match TRBD2. CDR3 length: 15 amino acids. V lost 1 base to trimming and J lost 8 bases; unmatched junction nucleotides: 7. Germline CDR1 reads SGHVS; CDR2 reads FNYEAQ. The DNA of the CDR3 is TGTGCCAGCAGCTTAGTCGGGAGGGGGGTGGATGAGCAGTTCTTC. It is translated as CASSLVGRGVDEQFF. The full variable domain, in which reference TRBV7-6 and TRBJ2-1 provide the parts outside the CDR3, is GAGVSQSPRYKVTKRGQDVALRCDPISGHVSLYWYRQALGQGPEFLTYFNYEAQQDKSGLPNDRFSAERPEGSISTLTIQRTEQRDSAMYRCASSLVGRGVDEQFFGPGTRLTVL.

V is TRBV6-5 and J is TRBJ2-1; 7 bases are a match to TRBD1. Trimming took 7 bases from V and 4 from J; bases not matched to a gene: 10. CDR3 length: 15 residues. Germline-derived CDR1 and CDR2 are MNHEY and SVGAGI. CDR3 region: CASTPGTAAYNEQFF. CDR3 in DNA: TGTGCCAGCACCCCCGGGACAGCTGCTTACAATGAGCAGTTCTTC.

This clone was detected a few times. The sample contains more than one DNA sequence encoding this CDR3. The V gene is TRBV7-6, the J gene TRBJ2-7, with 8 bases aligning to TRBD1. V shed 3 bases, J shed 1 base, and the junction held 2 bases outside the gene matches. CDR3 length equals 14 residues. CDR1 and CDR2 (germline): SGHVS, FNYEAQ. The CDR3 region has the DNA TGTGCCAGCAGCTTCGGACAGGGTTCCTACGAGCAGTACTTC. It yields the protein CASSFGQGSYEQYF. Supplemented by reference TRBV7-6 and TRBJ2-7, the full variable domain reads GAGVSQSPRYKVTKRGQDVALRCDPISGHVSLYWYRQALGQGPEFLTYFNYEAQQDKSGLPNDRFSAERPEGSISTLTIQRTEQRDSAMYRCASSFGQGSYEQYFGPGTRLTVT.

The chain joins TRBV4-2 to TRBJ1-5; 8 bases fit TRBD1. This CDR3 is 15 amino acids long. Germline trimming cut 2 bases from V and 4 bases from J; bases unmatched to any gene: 4. CDR1 is LGHNA, CDR2 YNFKEQ, per germline. CDR3 amino acids: CASSQLDRGNQPQHF. The CDR3 nucleotides are TGTGCCAGCAGCCAACTCGACAGGGGAAATCAGCCCCAGCATTTT.

This clone was picked up one time. The chain is built from TRBV5-1 and TRBJ2-3; 9 bases are a match to TRBD2. The CDR3 spans 15 residues. With 6 bases clipped from V and 0 bases from J, the junction kept 5 bases outside the gene matches. Germline V gene data show CDR1 as SGHRS and CDR2 as YFSETQ. CDR3 loop: CASTLGLASTDTQYF. CDR3 bases: TGCGCCAGCACCTTAGGACTAGCGAGCACAGATACGCAGTATTTT.